These 14 T cell receptor beta chains were sequenced from one sample in a study of post-analysis software for immune sequencing data. Their antigens are not known. Study conclusions and caveats: Five or six TRBV segments, TRBV5-6, TRBV5-1 and TRBV20-1 among them, were found more frequent in patients than controls.

Researchers reported that TCR beta cDNA libraries carried unique molecular identifiers. TCRdb called the PCR reads again in MiXCR, with one record for every CDR3 protein. The sample yields hundreds of thousands of distinct CDR3 sequences, around 40% seen once. The sample taken for sequencing was blood. These receptors were taken from a girl aged 5-17 years with multiple sclerosis.

The chain is built from TRBV13 and TRBJ2-1; 11 bases match TRBD2. CDR3 size: 15 residues. Trimming took 1 base from V and 10 from J; bases not matched to a gene: 6. Germline V gene data show CDR1 as PRHDT and CDR2 as FYEKMQ (reference sequence). In DNA form, the CDR3 reads TGTGCCAGCAGCTTAGCGGGACTAGCGGACTTGGAGCAGTTCTTC. Residues: CASSLAGLADLEQFF. The whole variable domain, filled in from reference TRBV13 and TRBJ2-1, reads AAGVIQSPRHLIKEKRETATLKCYPIPRHDTVYWYQQGPGQDPQFLISFYEKMQSDKGSIPDRFSAQQFSDYHSELNMSSLELGDSALYFCASSLAGLADLEQFFGPGTRLTVL.

The V gene is TRBV7-9, the J gene TRBJ2-4; D not resolved. V was trimmed by 3 bases and J by 4 bases, leaving 10 bases between them. Germline CDR1 SEHNR, CDR2 FQNEAQ (reference sequence). This CDR3 spans 14 amino acids. DNA of the CDR3: TGTGCCAGCAGCTTGTCACAGAGTAAAAACATTCAGTACTTC. This sequence encodes CASSLSQSKNIQYF. The full variable domain, its missing parts supplied by reference TRBV7-9 and TRBJ2-4, is DTGVSQNPRHKITKRGQNVTFRCDPISEHNRLYWYRQTLGQGPEFLTYFQNEAQLEKSRLLSDRFSAERPKGSFSTLEIQRTEQGDSAMYLCASSLSQSKNIQYFGAGTRLSVL.

The chain joins TRBV29-1 to TRBJ1-1, with D hard to call. V was cut by 7 bases and J by 0 bases, with 3 bases left in between. In germline, CDR1 is SQVTM, CDR2 ANQGSEA. CDR3 length: 10 amino acids. CDR3 in DNA: TGCAGCGGGCTGAACACTGAAGCTTTCTTT. Its protein product is CSGLNTEAFF.

The chain joins TRBV7-6 to TRBJ2-7; TRBD2 aligns across 8 bases. The CDR3 is 17 amino acids. From germline, CDR1 is SGHVS and CDR2 FNYEAQ. J was trimmed by 2 bases and V by 5 bases; bases with no gene match: 14. The DNA for the CDR3 is TGTGCCAGCAGCAGCCAGGCCTCTTCGGGAGGGGCCTACGAGCAGTACTTC. Protein: CASSSQASSGGAYEQYF. Together with reference TRBV7-6 and TRBJ2-7, the CDR3 gives the full variable domain: GAGVSQSPRYKVTKRGQDVALRCDPISGHVSLYWYRQALGQGPEFLTYFNYEAQQDKSGLPNDRFSAERPEGSISTLTIQRTEQRDSAMYRCASSSQASSGGAYEQYFGPGTRLTVT.

The sample holds a few counts of this clonotype. In DNA form, the CDR3 reads TGTGCCAGTAAATCCGGGGAGACCCAGTACTTC. Its translation: CASKSGETQYF. The J gene is TRBJ2-5, the V gene TRBV19; unclear D gene. Germline V lookup: CDR1 LNHDA, CDR2 SQIVND (reference sequence). CDR3 length: 11 amino acids. The V end was cut by 7 bases, the J end by 5 bases, with 8 bases between.

The chain combines TRBV27 with TRBJ2-1; either TRBD1 or TRBD2 may fit D (5 bases each). The length of the CDR3 is 15 residues. V lost 6 bases to trimming and J lost 7 bases, with 19 bases between them. Germline CDR1 and CDR2: MNHEY and SMNVEV (reference sequence). The CDR3 DNA sequence: TGTGCCAGCAGGACCGATCGGGACCGGTCGAATGAGCAGTTCTTC. It encodes CASRTDRDRSNEQFF.

The genes are TRBV7-8 and TRBJ2-5, with D unclear. Per germline, CDR1 SGHVS and CDR2 FQNEAQ. V was clipped by 7 bases and J by 4 bases, with 22 bases between them. The CDR3 runs 16 residues. The CDR3 DNA is TGTGCCAGCACACGACCGGCGACGGCCATCGGAGAGACCCAGTACTTC. It translates to CASTRPATAIGETQYF.

Notes on this clonotype: This may be a read error: a much more frequent sequence differs by one nucleotide. V usage is TRBV6-4 and J usage is TRBJ2-3; TRBD2 aligns across 12 bases. The CDR3 covers 14 residues. Germline-derived CDR1 and CDR2 are MRHNA and SNTAGT. DNA for the CDR3: TGTGCCAGCAGCGCTAGCGGGGGGGCAGATACGCGGTATTTT. Its protein product is CASSASGGADTRYF.

CDR3 in amino acids: CASSDLRESGNNEQFF. Here the CDR3 DNA reads TGTGCCAGCAGCGATCTCAGGGAAAGCGGGAACAATGAGCAGTTCTTC. The gene calls are TRBV13 and TRBJ2-1; 7 bases agree with TRBD2. This CDR3 has 16 amino acids. J was trimmed by 5 bases and V by 5 bases; bases with no gene match: 12. Germline CDR1 is PRHDT and CDR2 is FYEKMQ (reference sequence).

This chain joins TRBV12-3 or TRBV12-4 and TRBJ1-4, with D perhaps matching TRBD1 (5 bases). Deletions cut 7 bases from V and 4 bases from J, with 13 bases between. This CDR3 spans 14 amino acids. CDR3: CASTKGTGNEKLFF. The CDR3 DNA reads TGTGCCAGCACCAAGGGGACGGGTAATGAAAAACTGTTTTTT.

This clonotype has just a few counts. At one of its ends the junction is not consistent with the germline gene, which may arise from a read error. V gene TRBV12-3 or TRBV12-4 combines with J gene TRBJ2-3; tentatively, D is TRBD2 (5 bases). The CDR3 is 16 amino acids. CDR3 sequence (DNA): TGTGCCAGCAGTTCCAAAGTCACCTCTAGCACAGATGCGCAGTATTTT. It translates to CASSSKVTSSTDAQYF.

The chain combines TRBV5-1 with TRBJ2-3; possible D gene TRBD2, 6 bases. The CDR3 sequence is 16 residues long. Trimming removed 3 bases from V and 1 base from J, with 15 bases in between. Per the germline V gene, CDR1 is SGHRS and CDR2 is YFSETQ. As DNA, the CDR3 is TGCGCCAGCAGCTCCGCGGGACCAGGCGGCACAGATACGCAGTATTTT. It translates to CASSSAGPGGTDTQYF.

This clonotype has only a few counts. Its ends do not fully match the called genes, so a read error is possible. The chain recombines TRBV5-1 with TRBJ2-3, with D perhaps matching TRBD1 or TRBD2 (6 bases each). This CDR3 has 14 residues. In germline, CDR1 is SGHRS, CDR2 YFSETQ. CDR3 sequence reads: CASGLGGPTDTQYF. The CDR3 bases are TGCGCCAGCGGCTTGGGGGGCCCAACAGATACGCAGTATTTT.

This clonotype was seen a handful of times. J is TRBJ1-5 and V is TRBV7-2; D might be TRBD1 (6 bases). The CDR3 consists of 13 residues. Germline assignment: CDR1 SGHTA and CDR2 FQGNSA. Between the trimmed V and J ends, which lost 7 bases and 5 bases, there was a span of 12 bases. CDR3 residues: CASNQGLDQPQHF. The CDR3 DNA follows: TGTGCCAGCAACCAGGGGCTAGATCAGCCCCAGCATTTT.